This T cell receptor beta chain was obtained from a study of blood T cell repertoires in COVID-19. The wider study: T cells, B-cell-depleted T cells, or PBMCs provided the cDNA or gDNA that served as material.

The table came from immunoSEQ multiplex PCR; TCRdb's copy has only in-frame clones and leaves some out. The sample records nearly 300,000 clones, about nine tenths being singletons. The CDR3 sequence is 14 residues long. V shed 4 bases, J shed 2 bases, and the junction held 3 bases outside the gene matches. Per germline, CDR1 SQVTM and CDR2 ANQGSEA. Residents of approximately 25 US areas, aged about 18 to 95 years, made up the participants. Cohort allocation depended upon clinical history that participants reported. This chain joins TRBV29-1 and TRBJ1-5, with 9 bases aligning to TRBD1. The receptor was derived from a woman aged 50 to 60 who had been exposed to COVID-19. The sequenced material came from PBMCs or T cells enriched from blood (not recorded which). CDR3 sequence (DNA): TGCAGCGTTGCGGACAGGGGTGGCAATCAGCCCCAGCATTTT. It codes for CSVADRGGNQPQHF. Filled out from reference TRBV29-1 and TRBJ1-5, the complete variable domain reads SAVISQKPSRDICQRGTSLTIQCQVDSQVTMMFWYRQQPGQSLTLIATANQGSEATYESGFVIDKFPISRPNLTFSTLTVSNMSPEDSSIYLCSVADRGGNQPQHFGDGTRLSIL.